This T cell receptor (beta chain) was found in a study of identifying expanded T cells in peripheral blood. Notes on the study in general: About 1.2 clones differed between technical replicates, versus around 15 and 19 over time. Across healthy donors, higher total template counts meant significantly greater approximately two-week count variance.

Assay: immunoSEQ multiplex PCR; the TCRdb copy retains only in-frame clones and omits some. The data hold under 100,000 clones, with roughly 90% observed a single time. Comments on this clone: Antigen: not known. This same CDR3 is encoded by further DNA sequences in the sample.

V gave up 0 bases and J gave up 5 bases, with 11 bases separating them. CDR3 length equals 14 residues. CDR1 SGHRS and CDR2 YFSETQ come from the germline V gene. Sequencing was carried out using blood. The sequence was collected from a person aged 18 to 70 in good health. V and J are TRBV5-1 and TRBJ2-5, with a possible D match to TRBD1 (6 bases). The CDR3 protein is CASSLAGQGETQYF. CDR3 DNA sequence: TGCGCCAGCAGCTTGGCCGGGCAGGGGGAGACCCAGTACTTC.